The 23 T cell receptor beta chains in this list originate from one sample, sequenced in a study of cytomegalovirus exposure and HLA in healthy donors. The study ran its PCR with 60 Vbeta and 13 Jbeta primers. Data came from immunoSEQ multiplex PCR; TCRdb stores just in-frame clones and leaves some out. Of approximately 180,000 clones listed, around 81% are singletons. The sequenced material came from PBMCs. The source is a woman in her thirties in good health and CMV-seronegative.

The V gene is TRBV28, the J gene TRBJ2-7; 14 positions agree with TRBD2. CDR1 and CDR2 (germline): MDHEN, SYDVKM. The CDR3 is made up of 17 amino acids. Unmatched junction bases numbered 6, after V lost 2 bases and J lost 3 bases. The CDR3 DNA is TGTGCCAGCAGTTTACGACTAGCGGGGGGGCCTGGCTACGAGCAGTACTTC. Translation: CASSLRLAGGPGYEQYF.

The chain is built from TRBV28 and TRBJ2-5; TRBD1 matches at 10 bases. The DNA end is more similar to TRBJ2-7, so the J call may be wrong. CDR3 length equals 15 residues. Germline V gives CDR1 MDHEN, CDR2 SYDVKM. The CDR3 loop is CASSSTGTGDYEQYF. For the CDR3, the DNA is TGTGCCAGCAGTAGTACCGGGACAGGGGACTACGAGCAGTACTTC.

This rearrangement joins TRBV9 to TRBJ2-2; TRBD2 might be the D (5 bases). From germline, CDR1 is SGDLS and CDR2 YYNGEE. The CDR3 covers 16 residues. V was clipped by 3 bases and J by 4 bases, with 16 bases between them. The chain's CDR3 is CASSATRDFSTGELFF. CDR3 in DNA: TGTGCCAGCAGCGCAACGAGGGATTTTAGCACCGGGGAGCTGTTTTTT.

The V and J genes are TRBV5-4 and TRBJ1-4, with 8 bases lining up with TRBD1. Germline loops: CDR1 SGHNT, CDR2 YYREEE (reference sequence). The CDR3 has 13 amino acids. V dropped 4 bases and J dropped 10; count of bases not matched to a gene: 6. The chain's CDR3 is CASSVDRGSKLFF. The CDR3 DNA follows: TGTGCCAGCAGCGTTGACAGGGGCTCAAAACTGTTTTTT.

The chain recombines TRBV7-2 with TRBJ1-6; possible D gene TRBD1, 5 bases. Germline CDR1 reads SGHTA; CDR2 reads FQGNSA. Trimming shortened V by 1 base and J by 7 bases, and 20 bases separated the two germline ends. The CDR3 is made up of 18 amino acids. The CDR3 is CASSLDVTAASLNSPLHF. CDR3 sequence (DNA): TGTGCCAGCAGCTTAGATGTGACAGCCGCCTCCTTAAATTCACCCCTCCACTTT.

The chain carries TRBV6-6 and TRBJ1-5; 7 positions agree with TRBD1. In germline, CDR1 is MNHNY, CDR2 SVGAGI (reference sequence). The CDR3 length is 15 residues. V lost 2 bases and J lost 3; bases outside the gene matches: 4. In DNA form, the CDR3 reads TGTGCCAGCAGTTACCCCGGGACAGCCAATCAGCCCCAGCATTTT. Amino acids: CASSYPGTANQPQHF.

The rearrangement links TRBV5-1 to TRBJ2-3; 8 bases are a match to TRBD1. The CDR3 extends over 14 amino acids. With V trimmed by 7 bases and J by 2 bases, 6 bases remained unmatched. Germline V gives CDR1 SGHRS, CDR2 YFSETQ. CDR3 bases: TGCGCCAGCTGTGCGGGACAGGCCACAGATACGCAGTATTTT. This sequence encodes CASCAGQATDTQYF.

Remarks on this clone: One end of the junction does not line up with germline, which may come from a read error. The rearrangement joins TRBV15 to TRBJ2-4; D might be TRBD2 (6 bases). Germline V CDR1 and CDR2: LNHNV, YYDKDF (reference sequence). CDR3 length: 15 amino acids. CDR3 bases: TGTGCCACCAGCAGTTGGGGGGAAGCCAAAAACAGTCAGTACTTC. This translates into CATSSWGEAKNSQYF.

A few counts support this clone. The rearrangement joins TRBV15 to TRBJ2-3, with 10 bases fitting TRBD2. V lost 2 bases, J lost 0 bases, and 5 bases stayed unmatched. Germline values: CDR1 LNHNV, CDR2 YYDKDF (reference sequence). The CDR3 totals 17 residues. In DNA, the CDR3 is TGTGCCACCAGCAGACCTCTAGCGGGAGTTAGCACAGATACGCAGTATTTT. Translating it yields CATSRPLAGVSTDTQYF. The whole variable domain, remainder taken from reference TRBV15 and TRBJ2-3, is DAMVIQNPRYQVTQFGKPVTLSCSQTLNHNVMYWYQQKSSQAPKLLFHYYDKDFNNEADTPDNFQSRRPNTSFCFLDIRSPGLGDTAMYLCATSRPLAGVSTDTQYFGPGTRLTVL.

The V call is TRBV18, the J call TRBJ2-7, with D possibly TRBD2 on 6 matching bases. The CDR3 spans 15 residues. Germline CDR1 KGHSH, CDR2 LQKENI. The V end was cut by 3 bases, the J end by 4 bases, with 16 bases between. The CDR3 coding sequence is TGTGCCAGCTCACCCGCCGGGACTCTCCAATACGAGCAGTACTTC. It codes for CASSPAGTLQYEQYF.

The chain carries TRBV7-3 and TRBJ1-5, with a weak D call TRBD1 (5 bases). Trimming removed 1 base from V and 6 bases from J, with 7 bases in between. Per germline, CDR1 SGHTA and CDR2 FQGTGA. This CDR3 has 13 amino acids. CDR3 coding DNA: TGTGCCAGCAGCTTAAGCGACAGTCAGCCCCAGCATTTT. Translating it yields CASSLSDSQPQHF.

This rearrangement joins TRBV7-3 to TRBJ2-1, with 10 nucleotides matching TRBD1. CDR1 is SGHTA and CDR2 is FQGTGA in the germline V gene. The CDR3 spans 15 residues. V lost 0 bases to trimming and J lost 13 bases; unmatched junction nucleotides: 9. The CDR3 loop reads CASSLTGQGSGVQFF. In nucleotides, the CDR3 is TGTGCCAGCAGCTTAACGGGACAGGGGAGCGGCGTACAGTTCTTC.

V usage is TRBV7-9 and J usage is TRBJ2-7, with 10 bases fitting TRBD2. CDR3 length equals 15 residues. Germline loops: CDR1 SEHNR, CDR2 FQNEAQ (reference sequence). Germline trimming cut 2 bases from V and 2 bases from J; bases unmatched to any gene: 3. In nucleotides, the CDR3 is TGTGCCAGCAGCTTACTAGCGGGGGTAGCCTACGAGCAGTACTTC. This encodes CASSLLAGVAYEQYF.

The chain has TRBV29-1 and TRBJ2-3, with D unclear. V dropped 7 bases and J dropped 2 bases, with 7 bases sitting between them. CDR1 and CDR2 from the germline V gene are SQVTM and ANQGSEA. The CDR3 spans 11 residues. In DNA, the CDR3 is TGCAGCGACTTTTACACAGATACGCAGTATTTT. This codes for CSDFYTDTQYF.

V is TRBV19 and J is TRBJ2-6; a possible D gene is TRBD2 (5 bases). Between the trimmed V and J ends, which lost 10 bases and 1 base, there was a span of 11 bases. CDR3 length: 14 amino acids. The germline gives CDR1 LNHDA, CDR2 SQIVND (reference sequence). The CDR3, as DNA: TGTGCCACCGGAAGAGGGTCTGGGGCCAACGTCCTGACTTTC. It codes for CATGRGSGANVLTF.

This chain connects TRBV5-4 to TRBJ1-4, with no clear D. Trimming removed 0 bases from V and 6 bases from J, with 6 bases in between. Germline V gene data show CDR1 as SGHNT and CDR2 as YYREEE (reference sequence). This CDR3 is 13 amino acids long. CDR3 bases: TGTGCCAGCAGCTTGGCAGGCGATGAAAAACTGTTTTTT. Its protein is CASSLAGDEKLFF.

The chain carries TRBV4-3 and TRBJ2-7; a weak D match, TRBD1 (6 bases). The CDR3 consists of 17 residues. Germline assignment: CDR1 LGHNA and CDR2 YSLEER. V lost 0 bases to trimming and J lost 7 bases, with 22 bases between them. CDR3 sequence reads: CASSQDRSRDTALEQYF. CDR3 nucleotides: TGCGCCAGCAGCCAAGATCGGAGCCGGGACACGGCTTTGGAGCAGTACTTC.

The V call is TRBV6-5, the J call TRBJ1-4; TRBD1 matches 8 bases. CDR1 is MNHEY and CDR2 is SVGAGI in the germline V gene. V lost 5 bases, J lost 0 bases, and 2 bases stayed unmatched. The CDR3 spans 15 residues. The CDR3 nucleotides read TGTGCCAGCAGTCCGGGACAGGCAACTAATGAAAAACTGTTTTTT. It is translated as CASSPGQATNEKLFF.

The chain employs TRBV10-3 and TRBJ2-5, with TRBD1 as a possible D gene (5 bases). CDR1 and CDR2 from the germline V gene are ENHRY and SYGVKD. The CDR3 runs to 13 residues. Trimming took off 3 bases at V and 3 bases at J, with 8 bases between the two ends. The CDR3 spells CAISEPGKETQYF. CDR3 in DNA: TGTGCCATCAGTGAACCAGGGAAAGAGACCCAGTACTTC.

The J gene is TRBJ2-1, the V gene TRBV27, with 7 bases matching TRBD1. V lost 6 bases, J lost 0 bases, and 14 bases stayed unmatched. The CDR3 is made up of 18 amino acids. Germline values: CDR1 MNHEY, CDR2 SMNVEV (reference sequence). The CDR3 DNA reads TGTGCCAGCAGAGTTCCCCCCCATGGGACAGCCTCCTACAATGAGCAGTTCTTC. It specifies CASRVPPHGTASYNEQFF.

The rearrangement joins TRBV4-3 to TRBJ2-7; 9 bases align to TRBD1. The V gene's germline CDR1 is LGHNA and CDR2 YSLEER. The CDR3 consists of 15 residues. V was clipped by 0 bases and J by 4 bases; unmatched bases: 4. The DNA of the CDR3 is TGCGCCAGCAGCCAAGAGGGACAGGGAAGGTACGAGCAGTACTTC. It is translated as CASSQEGQGRYEQYF.

The chain couples TRBV28 to TRBJ2-1, with 10 nucleotides matching TRBD2. CDR1 and CDR2 (germline): MDHEN, SYDVKM. CDR3 size: 15 residues. The V gene end was trimmed by 1 base and the J gene end by 4 bases; junction bases not matched to a gene: 1. The CDR3: CASSLLAGGYNEQFF. The DNA of the CDR3 is TGTGCCAGCAGTTTATTAGCGGGGGGTTACAATGAGCAGTTCTTC.

This clone was counted once. The chain employs TRBV7-2 and TRBJ1-4; tentatively, D is TRBD1 (6 bases). CDR1 and CDR2 (germline): SGHTA, FQGNSA. CDR3 length equals 15 residues. Trimming removed 2 bases at V and 5 bases at J, with 12 bases between. CDR3 protein: CASSLHQGTNEKLFF. The CDR3 DNA sequence: TGTGCCAGCAGCTTACATCAGGGGACAAATGAAAAACTGTTTTTT.